The clone carrying this T cell receptor beta chain has only a few counts. TCRdb called the 5' RACE reads again in MiXCR, with one record for every CDR3 protein. The sample includes 25,000 to 40,000 distinct CDR3 sequences, roughly a quarter of them seen just once. CDR1 is WSHSY, CDR2 SAAADI, per germline. V gave up 7 bases and J gave up 5 bases; unmatched junction bases: 3. The CDR3 is 12 residues long. The sequence came from a female donor with breast cancer. The chain links TRBV10-2 to TRBJ2-5; 8 positions agree with TRBD1. Sequencing used memory CD4+ T cells sorted from blood. Subset given: memory CD4+ T cells, CD4+CD45RO+CD25-. The CDR3 protein is CASKDRVETQYF. The DNA for the CDR3 is TGCGCCAGCAAGGACAGGGTGGAGACCCAGTACTTC.